A single sample is the source of the 26 T cell receptor beta chains below, sequenced in a study of cytomegalovirus exposure and HLA in healthy donors. The PCR used 60 Vbeta and 13 Jbeta primers. The assay was immunoSEQ multiplex PCR, and TCRdb's table has in-frame clones only and misses some. The sample consists of roughly 130,000 clones, about 80% of them appearing once. The sample consisted of PBMCs. These receptor sequences come from a man aged 40-49 years in good health and CMV-seronegative.

The V and J genes are TRBV2 and TRBJ2-7, with D possibly matching TRBD1 (6 bases). V lost 7 bases, J lost 2 bases, and 27 bases lay in between. CDR1 and CDR2 (germline): SNHLY, FYNNEI. There are 18 residues in the CDR3. This CDR3 reads CASNGVAAGGQLTYEQYF. The CDR3 DNA reads TGTGCCAGCAATGGGGTGGCGGCTGGGGGCCAACTTACCTACGAGCAGTACTTC.

This clone was detected only a few times. The V and J genes are TRBV7-9 and TRBJ2-4; 8 positions match TRBD1. The CDR3 loop spans 15 amino acids. Trimming at V came to 4 bases and at J to 6 bases, leaving 8 bases not matched to a gene. Germline V CDR1 and CDR2: SEHNR, FQNEAQ (reference sequence). The CDR3 is CASSSTGVGGNIQYF. The CDR3 DNA follows: TGTGCCAGCAGCTCGACAGGGGTAGGGGGAAACATTCAGTACTTC.

The chain couples TRBV5-1 to TRBJ2-1, with 10 bases that match TRBD2. The junction had 6 bases not matched to a gene; V was cut back by 1 base and J by 5 bases. The CDR3 totals 16 residues. CDR1 and CDR2 from the germline V gene are SGHRS and YFSETQ. The CDR3 is CASSLRSGGQDNEQFF. The DNA for the CDR3 is TGCGCCAGCAGCTTGCGTAGCGGGGGGCAAGACAATGAGCAGTTCTTC.

The chain couples TRBV11-3 to TRBJ2-3; D is perhaps TRBD1 (5 bases). V lost 3 bases to trimming and J lost 0 bases, with 7 bases between them. The CDR3 has 14 amino acids. Germline assignment: CDR1 SGHNT and CDR2 YENEEA. The CDR3 DNA sequence: TGTGCCAGCAGCTTGACAGCTAGCACAGATACGCAGTATTTT. Residues: CASSLTASTDTQYF. The variable domain in full, with the rest retrieved from reference TRBV11-3 and TRBJ2-3, is EAGVVQSPRYKIIEKKQPVAFWCNPISGHNTLYWYLQNLGQGPELLIRYENEEAVDDSQLPKDRFSAERLKGVDSTLKIQPAELGDSAVYLCASSLTASTDTQYFGPGTRLTVL.

Written as DNA, the CDR3 is TGTGCCAGCAGTGAAGAGGAGGCGGTGGAGACCCAGTACTTC. Residues: CASSEEEAVETQYF. The rearrangement joins TRBV6-1 to TRBJ2-5; D might be TRBD2 (5 bases). The V end was cut by 1 base, the J end by 5 bases, with 11 bases between. Germline loops: CDR1 MNHNS, CDR2 SASEGT. The CDR3 is 14 amino acids.

The rearrangement joins TRBV9 to TRBJ1-1, with a weak D call TRBD1 (5 bases). This CDR3 is 15 amino acids long. Germline V gene data show CDR1 as SGDLS and CDR2 as YYNGEE. With 2 bases removed from V and 5 bases from J, the gap between germline ends came to 16 bases. Here the CDR3 DNA reads TGTGCCAGCAGCGTCGCCGGGACTCCTAGGACTGAAGCTTTCTTT. This codes for CASSVAGTPRTEAFF.

The chain carries TRBV25-1 and TRBJ2-7, with D perhaps matching TRBD1 (5 bases). Germline V lookup: CDR1 MGHDK, CDR2 SYGVNS. The CDR3 runs to 16 residues. The V and J ends lost 1 base and 1 base respectively, with 14 bases between them. CDR3 region: CASSESGRGRSYEQYF. The CDR3, as DNA: TGTGCCAGCAGTGAATCTGGAAGGGGCCGATCCTACGAGCAGTACTTC.

V gene TRBV7-9 combines with J gene TRBJ1-2; a possible D gene is TRBD1 (5 bases). CDR3 length: 14 amino acids. Trimming stripped 5 bases from V and 0 bases from J, with 10 bases between. Germline CDR1 is SEHNR and CDR2 is FQNEAQ (reference sequence). This chain's CDR3 is CASSKQGPNYGYTF. CDR3 sequence (DNA): TGTGCCAGCAGCAAGCAGGGCCCTAACTATGGCTACACCTTC.

The DNA for the CDR3 is TGTGCCACCAGACGGGACAGGCTTAGCAATCAGCCCCAGCATTTT. This gives the protein CATRRDRLSNQPQHF. The rearrangement uses TRBV15 and TRBJ1-5; 8 bases map to TRBD1. The germline CDR1 and CDR2 sequences are LNHNV and YYDKDF (reference sequence). After removal of 6 bases from V and 0 bases from J, the junction contained 4 bases not matched to a gene. This CDR3 comprises 15 residues. The full variable domain, its missing parts supplied by reference TRBV15 and TRBJ1-5, is DAMVIQNPRYQVTQFGKPVTLSCSQTLNHNVMYWYQQKSSQAPKLLFHYYDKDFNNEADTPDNFQSRRPNTSFCFLDIRSPGLGDTAMYLCATRRDRLSNQPQHFGDGTRLSIL.

V usage is TRBV7-2 and J usage is TRBJ2-1; D is ambiguous. V shed 2 bases and J shed 4 bases, with 12 bases lying between them. CDR1 and CDR2 from the germline V gene are SGHTA and FQGNSA. There are 15 residues in the CDR3. In nucleotides, the CDR3 is TGTGCCAGCAGCTTAACGGGTCTGGTATACAATGAGCAGTTCTTC. This sequence encodes CASSLTGLVYNEQFF.

The chain combines TRBV19 with TRBJ1-5, with a tentative D call TRBD1 (5 bases). Trimming left V 2 bases short and J 0 bases short, with 11 bases between. Germline V gene lookup returns CDR1 LNHDA and CDR2 SQIVND (reference sequence). The CDR3 has 16 residues. CDR3: CASSIWGVSSNQPQHF. The CDR3 DNA follows: TGTGCCAGTAGTATATGGGGGGTAAGTAGCAATCAGCCCCAGCATTTT.

The V and J genes are TRBV19 and TRBJ2-7, with a weak D call TRBD1 (6 bases). This CDR3 region has 14 residues. The V gene's germline CDR1 is LNHDA and CDR2 SQIVND (reference sequence). V dropped 5 bases and J dropped 2 bases, with 13 bases sitting between them. CDR3 nucleotide sequence: TGTGCCAGTAGTCTCCGGGACAACACCTACGAGCAGTACTTC. It codes for CASSLRDNTYEQYF.

This clone was picked up a small number of times. V gene TRBV2 combines with J gene TRBJ2-3, with TRBD2 as a possible D gene (6 bases). This CDR3 has 13 residues. Germline V CDR1 and CDR2: SNHLY, FYNNEI. V was cut by 8 bases and J by 3 bases, with 12 bases left in between. For the CDR3, the DNA is TGTGCCAGCGCACGGGGGTTTACAGATACGCAGTATTTT. Amino acids: CASARGFTDTQYF. Complete variable domain (other parts from reference TRBV2 and TRBJ2-3): EPEVTQTPSHQVTQMGQEVILRCVPISNHLYFYWYRQILGQKVEFLVSFYNNEISEKSEIFDDQFSVERPDGSNFTLKIRSTKLEDSAMYFCASARGFTDTQYFGPGTRLTVL.

This chain connects TRBV4-1 to TRBJ2-5, with TRBD2 matching over 13 bases. The CDR3 has 15 residues. The V gene's germline CDR1 is MGHRA and CDR2 YSYEKL. V gave up 5 bases and J gave up 3 bases; unmatched junction bases: 3. CDR3: CASSYGTSGKETQYF. The CDR3, as DNA: TGCGCCAGCAGCTACGGGACTAGCGGGAAAGAGACCCAGTACTTC.

The chain has TRBV5-6 and TRBJ2-3, with a tentative D call TRBD1 (6 bases). V lost 4 bases and J 0 bases, leaving 18 bases between the germline ends. Per germline, CDR1 SGHDT and CDR2 YYEEEE. This CDR3 has 17 amino acids. The CDR3 sequence: CASSLGAQGRSTDTQYF. CDR3 DNA sequence: TGTGCCAGCAGCCTAGGGGCACAGGGACGAAGCACAGATACGCAGTATTTT.

This clone was found a few times. This sequence joins TRBV15 and TRBJ1-1; 10 bases are a match to TRBD1. Germline V gene sequence: CDR1 LNHNV, CDR2 YYDKDF (reference sequence). Trimming took 4 bases from V and 7 from J; bases not matched to a gene: 6. This CDR3 is built from 14 residues. CDR3 amino acids: CATSTDRGLSEAFF. Written as DNA, the CDR3 is TGTGCCACCAGCACTGACAGGGGGCTTAGTGAAGCTTTCTTT.

The CDR3 sequence: CAISGVRGGRDGYTF. In nucleotides, the CDR3 is TGTGCCATCAGTGGGGTTCGTGGGGGGAGGGATGGCTACACCTTC. The J gene is TRBJ1-2, the V gene TRBV10-3, with a weak D call TRBD1 (5 bases). This CDR3 is built from 15 residues. V was clipped by 4 bases and J by 6 bases, with 18 bases between them. The germline CDR1 and CDR2 sequences are ENHRY and SYGVKD.

This chain uses TRBV7-2 with TRBJ2-5; D might be TRBD1 (5 bases). Looked up from germline, CDR1 is SGHTA and CDR2 is FQGNSA. Deletions cut 1 base from V and 0 bases from J, with 6 bases between. The CDR3 sequence is 14 residues long. CDR3 nucleotides: TGTGCCAGCAGCTTAGAGGACAACCAAGAGACCCAGTACTTC. Protein sequence: CASSLEDNQETQYF.

The rearrangement joins TRBV19 to TRBJ2-3; 11 nucleotides line up with TRBD2. Germline V gene sequence: CDR1 LNHDA, CDR2 SQIVND (reference sequence). The junction had 4 bases not matched to a gene; V was cut back by 8 bases and J by 0 bases. The CDR3 runs 15 residues. The CDR3, as DNA: TGTGCCAGTGGACCTAGCGGGAGGAGCACAGATACGCAGTATTTT. Protein product: CASGPSGRSTDTQYF.

This clone was counted a few times. The rearrangement uses TRBV19 and TRBJ1-5; D is ambiguous. The CDR3 contains 15 residues. Germline V lookup: CDR1 LNHDA, CDR2 SQIVND (reference sequence). V was trimmed by 7 bases and J by 1 base, leaving 14 bases between them. Here the CDR3 reads CASKLGGRSNQPQHF. The CDR3 DNA reads TGTGCCAGTAAGCTCGGAGGGAGGAGCAATCAGCCCCAGCATTTT.

The genes are TRBV28 and TRBJ1-2; tentative D call: TRBD1 (6 bases). With 1 base removed from V and 4 bases from J, the gap between germline ends came to 13 bases. The CDR3 runs to 15 residues. Germline CDR1 reads MDHEN; CDR2 reads SYDVKM. The CDR3 DNA follows: TGTGCCAGCAGTTTATCTGGACAGAGGGGCTATGGCTACACCTTC. Translating it yields CASSLSGQRGYGYTF.

The rearrangement links TRBV5-1 to TRBJ2-2; the D gene is possibly TRBD1 (6 bases). The CDR3 is 15 residues long. CDR1 is SGHRS and CDR2 is YFSETQ in the germline V gene. V dropped 2 bases and J dropped 2 bases, with 10 bases sitting between them. The CDR3 DNA sequence: TGCGCCAGCAGCTTCGCAGGGGTTAACACCGGGGAGCTGTTTTTT. This translates into CASSFAGVNTGELFF. The whole variable domain, remainder taken from reference TRBV5-1 and TRBJ2-2, is KAGVTQTPRYLIKTRGQQVTLSCSPISGHRSVSWYQQTPGQGLQFLFEYFSETQRNKGNFPGRFSGRQFSNSRSEMNVSTLELGDSALYLCASSFAGVNTGELFFGEGSRLTVL.

The J gene is TRBJ2-5, the V gene TRBV6-1, with 8 bases lining up with TRBD1. Per germline, CDR1 MNHNS and CDR2 SASEGT. The length of the CDR3 is 14 residues. V was pared by 4 bases and J by 2 bases, with 3 bases of the junction left unmatched. The CDR3 bases are TGTGCCAGCAGTGCCTACAGGGGGCAAGAGACCCAGTACTTC. Translating it yields CASSAYRGQETQYF.

The rearrangement uses TRBV23-1 and TRBJ2-7; D unresolved. TRBV23-1 has ORF status, its function being uncertain. This CDR3 is 9 amino acids long. V gave up 10 bases and J gave up 3 bases, with 4 bases separating them. The CDR3 DNA is TGCGCCACCTGCTACGAGCAGTACTTC. Translated, it gives CATCYEQYF.

V usage is TRBV28 and J usage is TRBJ2-3, with a possible D match to TRBD2 (7 bases). The CDR3 totals 15 residues. V lost 2 bases, J lost 4 bases, and 13 bases lay in between. The V gene's germline CDR1 is MDHEN and CDR2 SYDVKM. CDR3 loop: CASSLAGALADTQYF. DNA of the CDR3: TGTGCCAGCAGTTTAGCGGGGGCCCTGGCAGATACGCAGTATTTT.

The chain uses TRBV9 and TRBJ2-1, with TRBD2 matching 8 bases. CDR1 SGDLS and CDR2 YYNGEE come from the germline V gene. CDR3 length equals 15 residues. The ends lost 4 bases at V and 5 bases at J; junction bases unmatched: 8. The CDR3 bases are TGTGCCAGCAGCACGGCGGGGACTAGAAACAATGAGCAGTTCTTC. The encoded protein is CASSTAGTRNNEQFF.